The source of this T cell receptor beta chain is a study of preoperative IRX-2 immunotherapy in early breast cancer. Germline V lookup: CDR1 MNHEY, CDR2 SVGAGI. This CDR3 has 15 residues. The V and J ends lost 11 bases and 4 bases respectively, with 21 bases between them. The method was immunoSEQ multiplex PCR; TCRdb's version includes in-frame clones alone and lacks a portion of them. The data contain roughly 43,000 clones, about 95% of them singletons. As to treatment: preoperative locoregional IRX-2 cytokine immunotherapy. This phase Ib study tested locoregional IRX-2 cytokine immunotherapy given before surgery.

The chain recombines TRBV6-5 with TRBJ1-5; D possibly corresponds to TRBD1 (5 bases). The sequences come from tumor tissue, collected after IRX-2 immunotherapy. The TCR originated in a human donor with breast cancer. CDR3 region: CASAIGAERNQPQHF. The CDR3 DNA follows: TGTGCCTCAGCCATCGGGGCGGAGCGAAATCAGCCCCAGCATTTT.